This T cell receptor (beta chain) was captured in a study of graft-versus-host responses after intestinal transplantation. Data came from immunoSEQ multiplex PCR; TCRdb stores just in-frame clones and leaves some out. The repertoire holds 60,000 or so clones, with around nine tenths as singletons. Trimming pared 8 bases from V and 6 bases from J, leaving 13 bases between. This CDR3 is built from 13 residues. CDR1 MNHEY and CDR2 SMNVEV come from the germline V gene (reference sequence). The starting material was PBMCs, obtained roughly 120 days after intestinal transplantation. The chain joins TRBV27 to TRBJ2-2; D is possibly TRBD2 (5 bases). The TCR was taken from a human patient who received an intestinal transplant, so some T cells may come from the graft donor. The CDR3 DNA reads TGTGCCAGCCACGGACTCCGCGCCGGGGAGCTGTTTTTT. The encoded protein is CASHGLRAGELFF.